This is a list of T cell receptor beta chains from one sample in a study of regulatory T cells in long-lasting Graves disease. TCRdb called the multiplex PCR reads again in MiXCR, with one record for every CDR3 protein. This sample yields 350,000 to 500,000 distinct CDR3 sequences, of which roughly 21% are seen a single time; roughly an eighth belongs to the top ten. The material sequenced was peripheral blood mononuclear cells (PBMCs), taken when the disease was refractory, from a patient treated with antithyroid drugs. The receptor set was obtained from a female donor with Graves disease. Both conserved end residues are part of each CDR3. Fields, in order: V gene, clone size, J gene, D gene, CDR3 length, CDR3 DNA, CDR3 protein. A D gene is named only where the DNA matches it firmly. Not every row has a clone size; where given, it reads once, few, many or a size class.

V: TRBV6-1; size: many; J: TRBJ1-2; D: TRBD1; length: 15; DNA: TGTGCCAGCACCTCCCCCGACAGGGTTGGCTATGGCTACACCTTC; CDR3: CASTSPDRVGYGYTF
V: TRBV28; size: many; J: TRBJ2-7; D: TRBD1; length: 14; DNA: TGTGCCAGCCTGACCACAGGGGCAACCTACGAGCAGTACTTC; CDR3: CASLTTGATYEQYF
V: TRBV10-3; size: few; J: TRBJ2-7; D: .; length: 16; DNA: TGTGCCATCAGTGCTTCCGGGACACAGACTACCTACGAGCAGTACTTC; CDR3: CAISASGTQTTYEQYF
V: TRBV6-1; size: many; J: TRBJ2-7; D: TRBD1; length: 14; DNA: TGTGCCAGCAGCCCCGACAGGGTCCGCTACGAGCAGTACTTC; CDR3: CASSPDRVRYEQYF
V: TRBV6-2/TRBV6-3; size: .; J: TRBJ1-4; D: TRBD1; length: 15; DNA: TGTGCCAGCAGTTACGCCGGGACAGGGAGTGAAAAACTGTTTTTT; CDR3: CASSYAGTGSEKLFF
V: TRBV5-1; size: .; J: TRBJ2-4; D: TRBD2; length: 16; DNA: TGCGCCAGCAGCCCTGGACTAGCGGGAGGTTGGGACATTCAGTACTTC; CDR3: CASSPGLAGGWDIQYF
V: TRBV19; size: many; J: TRBJ2-7; D: .; length: 22; DNA: TGTGCCAGTAGTATGGAGGGGGGGACAGGCCGGCTTCCGGGACCCATAACCTACGAGCAGTACTTC; CDR3: CASSMEGGTGRLPGPITYEQYF
V: TRBV3-1; size: many; J: TRBJ2-5; D: .; length: 14; DNA: TGTGCCAGCAGCCTTCCGGGACAAAAAGAGACCCAGTACTTC; CDR3: CASSLPGQKETQYF
V: TRBV7-9; size: few; J: TRBJ2-7; D: .; length: 15; DNA: TGTGCCAGCAGCTTGCAGCTAGCCGCTCCCTACGAGCAGTACTTC; CDR3: CASSLQLAAPYEQYF
V: TRBV20-1; size: .; J: TRBJ1-1; D: .; length: 14; DNA: TGCAGTGCCCTAGAGGGGACCATGAACACTGAAGCTTTCTTT; CDR3: CSALEGTMNTEAFF
V: TRBV28; size: many; J: TRBJ2-2; D: TRBD1; length: 15; DNA: TGTGCCAGCAGTTCCCGGGGACAGGTGACCGGGGAGCTGTTTTTT; CDR3: CASSSRGQVTGELFF
V: TRBV27; size: many; J: TRBJ2-7; D: .; length: 15; DNA: TGTGCCAGCAGTTTATGGTCGGTCCGCTCCTACGAGCAGTACTTC; CDR3: CASSLWSVRSYEQYF
V: TRBV9; size: many; J: TRBJ2-5; D: .; length: 14; DNA: TGTGCCAGCAGCGTAGGAAGGGGCCAAGAGACCCAGTACTTC; CDR3: CASSVGRGQETQYF
V: TRBV2; size: .; J: TRBJ2-1; D: .; length: 15; DNA: TGTGCCAGTTGGACAGTCGAAAGCTCCTACAATGAGCAGTTCTTC; CDR3: CASWTVESSYNEQFF
V: TRBV6-1; size: .; J: TRBJ2-1; D: TRBD2; length: 15; DNA: TGTGCCAGCAGTAATAGCGGGAGTGGTAAAGATGAGCAGTTCTTC; CDR3: CASSNSGSGKDEQFF
V: TRBV6-2/TRBV6-3; size: .; J: TRBJ2-6; D: .; length: 16; DNA: TGTGCCAGCAGTTACTCACAGAACTCTGGGGCCAACGTCCTGACTTTC; CDR3: CASSYSQNSGANVLTF
V: TRBV28; size: many; J: TRBJ2-5; D: .; length: 16; DNA: TGTGCCAGCAGTTTGTTTAGGGGCCGAGGGTCAGAGACCCAGTACTTC; CDR3: CASSLFRGRGSETQYF
V: TRBV18; size: many; J: TRBJ1-1; D: TRBD1; length: 16; DNA: TGTGCCAGCTCACAAGGACAGGGGCGGATTGGCACTGAAGCTTTCTTT; CDR3: CASSQGQGRIGTEAFF
V: TRBV19; size: .; J: TRBJ2-2; D: .; length: 13; DNA: TGTGCCAGTAGTATCGAGAAGGCCGGGGAGCTGTTTTTT; CDR3: CASSIEKAGELFF
V: TRBV6-5; size: many; J: TRBJ2-7; D: .; length: 13; DNA: TGTGCCAGCAGTTACACGAGCTCCTACGAGCAGTACTTC; CDR3: CASSYTSSYEQYF
V: TRBV7-9; size: .; J: TRBJ2-7; D: TRBD2; length: 19; DNA: TGTGCCAGCAGCTTTCCGGGACTAGCGGGAGTAATTGGCTCCTACGAGCAGTACTTC; CDR3: CASSFPGLAGVIGSYEQYF
V: TRBV2; size: many; J: TRBJ2-7; D: .; length: 15; DNA: TGTGCCAGCAGTCCTAAAGCGGTCCCGGCGTCCGAGCAGTACTTC; CDR3: CASSPKAVPASEQYF
V: TRBV3-1; size: many; J: TRBJ1-1; D: TRBD1; length: 16; DNA: TGTGCCAGCAGCCACCCGGGACAGGGGGGGAACACTGAAGCTTTCTTT; CDR3: CASSHPGQGGNTEAFF
V: TRBV6-2/TRBV6-3; size: .; J: TRBJ2-1; D: TRBD2; length: 14; DNA: TGTGCCAGCAGTAAAAGCGGGGTCTACAATGAGCAGTTCTTC; CDR3: CASSKSGVYNEQFF
V: TRBV14; size: few; J: TRBJ2-7; D: .; length: 13; DNA: TGTGCCAGCAGCCAAGTCCGGGGCTACGAGCAGTACTTC; CDR3: CASSQVRGYEQYF
V: TRBV5-6; size: many; J: TRBJ1-1; D: .; length: 15; DNA: TGTGCCAGCAGCTTCAGGGCAGGGGCCAACACTGAAGCTTTCTTT; CDR3: CASSFRAGANTEAFF
V: TRBV19; size: many; J: TRBJ2-2; D: .; length: 15; DNA: TGTGCCAGCCGCACCGGGGCTCCGAACACCGGGGAGCTGTTTTTT; CDR3: CASRTGAPNTGELFF
V: TRBV30; size: .; J: TRBJ1-1; D: .; length: 11; DNA: TGTGCCTTCACAGAGAACACTGAAGCTTTCTTT; CDR3: CAFTENTEAFF
V: TRBV2; size: many; J: TRBJ1-5; D: TRBD1; length: 15; DNA: TGTGCCAGCAGTGGACGACAGGGGAGCAATCAGCCCCAGCATTTT; CDR3: CASSGRQGSNQPQHF
V: TRBV18; size: .; J: TRBJ1-1; D: TRBD1; length: 15; DNA: TGTGCCAGCTCACCCCCAGGACAGGGGCGGTCGGGAGCTTTCTTT; CDR3: CASSPPGQGRSGAFF